The T cell receptor beta chain under discussion was sequenced for a study of cytomegalovirus exposure and HLA in healthy donors. The study's findings and limits: Sequencing depth across donors, presence/absence analyses assumed, was roughly uniform. A previous analysis found most TCR beta V segments productive roughly 87% or roughly 30% of the time.

In the PCR, 60 Vbeta and 13 Jbeta primers were used. Produced via immunoSEQ multiplex PCR; TCRdb's table is partial and in-frame only. The data hold 90,000 to 100,000 clones, with roughly four fifths observed a single time. Germline V gene sequence: CDR1 SGHRS, CDR2 YFSETQ. There are 13 residues in the CDR3. Trimming left V 2 bases short and J 2 bases short, with 8 bases between. This clone was observed a handful of times. The antigen is undetermined. The rearrangement uses TRBV5-1 and TRBJ2-7; D possibly corresponds to TRBD1 (5 bases). The clonotype originates from a female donor in good health and CMV-seronegative. The sample comprised PBMCs. The CDR3 DNA reads TGCGCCAGCAGCTTTGGGGCGACCTACGAGCAGTACTTC. It encodes CASSFGATYEQYF.